This entry lists 3 T cell receptor beta chains sequenced from one sample in a study of cytomegalovirus exposure and HLA in healthy donors (dated by TCRdb to the late 2010s). Library preparation used the immunoSEQ multiplex PCR assay. The multiplex PCR relied on a mix of 60 forward primers for TCR Vbeta segments and 13 reverse primers for TCR Jbeta segments. In its TCRdb copy, this immuneACCESS table keeps in-frame sequences only and misses some clones. Where compared with another copy, unresolved V genes explain less than half of these, and the others have no known cause. The sample table lists under 150,000 clones, about 64% of them with a count of one. Of the sample, roughly 8.3% falls within the top ten clones. The specimen was PBMCs. These receptors all stem from a young man in good health and CMV-seropositive.

The chain links TRBV7-2 to TRBJ1-1; perhaps TRBD1 as D (5 bases). CDR3 length: 15 residues. V lost 7 bases and J 7 bases, leaving 22 bases between the germline ends. CDR1 is SGHTA and CDR2 is FQGNSA in the germline V gene. CDR3 nucleotide sequence: TGTGCCAGCACACCACCAACAGGTGGTGATAATGAAGCTTTCTTT. It specifies CASTPPTGGDNEAFF.

J is TRBJ2-4 and V is TRBV29-1, with 9 bases matching TRBD1. The length of the CDR3 is 14 residues. Unmatched junction bases numbered 3, after V lost 5 bases and J lost 1 base. Germline CDR1 SQVTM, CDR2 ANQGSEA. The CDR3, as DNA: TGCAGCGTTCTACAGGGGGCGGCCAAAAACATTCAGTACTTC. Protein product: CSVLQGAAKNIQYF.

V usage is TRBV5-1 and J usage is TRBJ1-6; tentative D call: TRBD1 (5 bases). V dropped 6 bases and J dropped 7 bases, with 23 bases sitting between them. There are 17 residues in the CDR3. Per the germline V gene, CDR1 is SGHRS and CDR2 is YFSETQ. The CDR3 region is CASKGVTWTRGNSPLHF. The CDR3 coding sequence is TGCGCCAGCAAGGGAGTTACTTGGACGCGGGGGAATTCACCCCTCCACTTT. Variable domain in full (rest from reference TRBV5-1 and TRBJ1-6): KAGVTQTPRYLIKTRGQQVTLSCSPISGHRSVSWYQQTPGQGLQFLFEYFSETQRNKGNFPGRFSGRQFSNSRSEMNVSTLELGDSALYLCASKGVTWTRGNSPLHFGNGTRLTVT.